A single sample gave rise to the 17 T cell receptor beta chains below, sequenced in a study of PD-1 blockade in classical Hodgkin lymphoma. All trial patients relapsed after autologous stem cell transplantation. This table comes from immunoSEQ multiplex PCR, and its TCRdb copy is limited to in-frame clones, with some not included. The sample includes 9,000 to 13,000 clones, 75% to 80% seen only once; the top ten take about 26%. The sample was peripheral blood mononuclear cells (PBMCs), taken at baseline. These TCRs come from a human donor with classical Hodgkin lymphoma.

This chain joins TRBV20-1 and TRBJ2-5; D gene unclear. The V gene lost 6 bases and the J gene lost 5 bases, with 10 bases spanning the gap. The germline V gene has CDR1 DFQATT and CDR2 SNEGSKA (reference sequence). The CDR3 length is 11 residues. Here the CDR3 reads CSAPTGETQYF. In DNA, the CDR3 is TGCAGTGCCCCGACCGGGGAGACCCAGTACTTC.

Only a few counts were recorded for this clone. This chain's CDR3 is CASLRVAGELFF. The CDR3 nucleotides are TGTGCCAGCCTCCGGGTTGCCGGGGAGCTGTTTTTT. The chain couples TRBV6-1 to TRBJ2-2; no reliable D call. V was cut by 8 bases and J by 6 bases, with 10 bases left in between. Germline CDR1 MNHNS, CDR2 SASEGT. There are 12 residues in the CDR3.

The chain carries TRBV5-1 and TRBJ2-4, with 16 nucleotides matching TRBD2. The CDR3 spans 19 residues. Losses at the gene ends were 3 bases for V and 7 bases for J; bases not matched to a gene: 13. Germline lookup yields CDR1 SGHRS and CDR2 YFSETQ. Written as DNA, the CDR3 is TGCGCCAGCAGCTCAAATCCGGGACTAGCGGGAGGGCCCTCGAACATTCAGTACTTC. It translates to CASSSNPGLAGGPSNIQYF. Full variable domain (outside the CDR3, taken from reference TRBV5-1 and TRBJ2-4): KAGVTQTPRYLIKTRGQQVTLSCSPISGHRSVSWYQQTPGQGLQFLFEYFSETQRNKGNFPGRFSGRQFSNSRSEMNVSTLELGDSALYLCASSSNPGLAGGPSNIQYFGAGTRLSVL.

The chain carries TRBV2 and TRBJ2-7; 13 bases are a match to TRBD2. The J segment lost 3 bases and the V segment lost 5 bases, leaving 4 bases of the junction unmatched. Looked up from germline, CDR1 is SNHLY and CDR2 is FYNNEI. The CDR3 extends over 15 amino acids. This chain's CDR3 is CASSRGLAGDYEQYF. CDR3 DNA sequence: TGTGCCAGCAGTAGAGGACTAGCGGGGGACTACGAGCAGTACTTC. Full variable domain (missing parts from reference TRBV2 and TRBJ2-7): EPEVTQTPSHQVTQMGQEVILRCVPISNHLYFYWYRQILGQKVEFLVSFYNNEISEKSEIFDDQFSVERPDGSNFTLKIRSTKLEDSAMYFCASSRGLAGDYEQYFGPGTRLTVT.

The CDR3 protein is CASSLGRGHSGHYEQYF. The CDR3, as DNA: TGTGCCAGCAGCTTAGGTCGAGGGCACAGCGGACACTACGAGCAGTACTTC. The rearrangement joins TRBV11-2 to TRBJ2-7, with D perhaps being TRBD1 or TRBD2 (5 bases each). V was clipped by 1 base and J by 3 bases, with 19 bases between them. Per the germline V gene, CDR1 is SGHAT and CDR2 is FQNNGV. The CDR3 runs to 17 residues.

The CDR3 DNA follows: TGTGCCAGCAGCGAAACCGGGGAGCTGTTTTTT. Translation: CASSETGELFF. The J gene is TRBJ2-2, the V gene TRBV7-9; D unclear. V lost 5 bases to trimming and J lost 5 bases, with 3 bases between them. Germline CDR1 and CDR2: SEHNR and FQNEAQ (reference sequence). The CDR3 runs 11 residues. Full variable domain (outside the CDR3, taken from reference TRBV7-9 and TRBJ2-2): DTGVSQNPRHKITKRGQNVTFRCDPISEHNRLYWYRQTLGQGPEFLTYFQNEAQLEKSRLLSDRFSAERPKGSFSTLEIQRTEQGDSAMYLCASSETGELFFGEGSRLTVL.

The gene calls are TRBV7-6 and TRBJ1-1; D might be TRBD1 (5 bases). The CDR3 covers 14 residues. V lost 6 bases, J lost 1 base, and 12 bases lay in between. CDR1 is SGHVS and CDR2 is FNYEAQ in the germline V gene. CDR3 protein: CASRSRDPNTEAFF. DNA for the CDR3: TGTGCCAGCAGAAGCAGGGACCCGAACACTGAAGCTTTCTTT. Full variable domain (remainder filled in from reference TRBV7-6 and TRBJ1-1): GAGVSQSPRYKVTKRGQDVALRCDPISGHVSLYWYRQALGQGPEFLTYFNYEAQQDKSGLPNDRFSAERPEGSISTLTIQRTEQRDSAMYRCASRSRDPNTEAFFGQGTRLTVV.

This clone showed up just once. This chain joins TRBV18 and TRBJ2-2; no firm D call. CDR1 is KGHSH and CDR2 is LQKENI in the germline V gene. The CDR3 covers 14 residues. V gave up 0 bases and J gave up 6 bases, with 8 bases separating them. CDR3 protein: CASSPPAGPGELFF. Written as DNA, the CDR3 is TGTGCCAGCTCACCACCCGCAGGCCCCGGGGAGCTGTTTTTT.

This clone was found once. The chain uses TRBV2 and TRBJ2-2, with a tentative D call TRBD2 (5 bases). The CDR3 runs to 13 residues. Germline loops: CDR1 SNHLY, CDR2 FYNNEI. V lost 7 bases, J lost 1 base, and 7 bases lay in between. CDR3 nucleotides: TGTGCCAGCAAACGGGAGAACACCGGGGAGCTGTTTTTT. The encoded protein is CASKRENTGELFF.

The chain recombines TRBV5-4 with TRBJ2-1; TRBD1 agrees at 11 bases. The V gene end was trimmed by 5 bases and the J gene end by 2 bases; junction bases not matched to a gene: 12. The CDR3 consists of 18 residues. Looked up from germline, CDR1 is SGHNT and CDR2 is YYREEE (reference sequence). CDR3 loop: CASRSGTGGPLAYNEQFF. CDR3 in DNA: TGTGCCAGCAGGTCCGGGACAGGGGGACCCTTAGCCTACAATGAGCAGTTCTTC. Full variable domain (missing parts from reference TRBV5-4 and TRBJ2-1): ETGVTQSPTHLIKTRGQQVTLRCSSQSGHNTVSWYQQALGQGPQFIFQYYREEENGRGNFPPRFSGLQFPNYSSELNVNALELDDSALYLCASRSGTGGPLAYNEQFFGPGTRLTVL.

This rearrangement joins TRBV7-9 to TRBJ2-3; no clear D gene. V lost 8 bases, J lost 3 bases, and 15 bases lay in between. Germline lookup yields CDR1 SEHNR and CDR2 FQNEAQ (reference sequence). This CDR3 region has 14 residues. CDR3 residues: CASSGTHQTDTQYF. The CDR3 region has the DNA TGTGCCAGCTCCGGCACCCATCAAACAGATACGCAGTATTTT.

The chain combines TRBV4-2 with TRBJ2-1; 10 nucleotides agree with TRBD2. Per germline, CDR1 LGHNA and CDR2 YNFKEQ. This CDR3 has 16 residues. The V segment lost 0 bases and the J segment 8 bases; nucleotides outside the gene matches: 7. The CDR3 DNA reads TGTGCCAGCAGCCAAGATAGGCTAGCGGGAGACCATGAGCAGTTCTTC. Protein: CASSQDRLAGDHEQFF.

The chain employs TRBV7-8 and TRBJ1-2, with 7 bases identical to TRBD1. The CDR3 covers 14 residues. CDR1 and CDR2 (germline): SGHVS, FQNEAQ. Losses at the gene ends were 2 bases for V and 6 bases for J; bases not matched to a gene: 6. The CDR3 region is CASSLKTGSDGYTF. The DNA of the CDR3 is TGTGCCAGCAGCTTAAAGACAGGGAGCGATGGCTACACCTTC.

This chain connects TRBV7-2 to TRBJ2-5; D call uncertain. Germline V gene sequence: CDR1 SGHTA, CDR2 FQGNSA. CDR3 length: 13 residues. The V end was cut by 2 bases, the J end by 2 bases, with 6 bases between. The CDR3 nucleotides are TGTGCCAGCAGCTTAACTATTCAAGAGACCCAGTACTTC. Amino acid sequence: CASSLTIQETQYF.

The V call is TRBV6-5, the J call TRBJ2-3; 9 nucleotides line up with TRBD1. With 7 bases clipped from V and 4 bases from J, the junction kept 6 bases outside the gene matches. CDR1 is MNHEY and CDR2 is SVGAGI in the germline V gene. The CDR3 is made up of 14 amino acids. The CDR3 coding sequence is TGTGCCAGCACCCCAACAGGGGGCGCAGATACGCAGTATTTT. As protein: CASTPTGGADTQYF.

Written as DNA, the CDR3 is TGTGCCAGCAGTTCAGGAAGAAACACCGGGGAGCTGTTTTTT. Translated, it gives CASSSGRNTGELFF. This chain uses TRBV28 with TRBJ2-2; unclear D gene. The CDR3 consists of 14 residues. Germline V gene data show CDR1 as MDHEN and CDR2 as SYDVKM. The germline V and J ends were trimmed by 4 bases and 2 bases, with 8 bases remaining between them.

This clone has only a few counts. The CDR3 reads CASSVQGVSYEQYF. The CDR3 bases are TGTGCCAGCAGTGTCCAGGGAGTGTCCTACGAGCAGTACTTC. V is TRBV2 and J is TRBJ2-7; tentatively, D is TRBD1 or TRBD2 (5 bases each). Germline V CDR1 and CDR2: SNHLY, FYNNEI. The CDR3 length is 14 residues. Trimming shortened V by 4 bases and J by 1 base, and 11 bases separated the two germline ends. The full variable domain, in which reference TRBV2 and TRBJ2-7 provide the parts outside the CDR3, is EPEVTQTPSHQVTQMGQEVILRCVPISNHLYFYWYRQILGQKVEFLVSFYNNEISEKSEIFDDQFSVERPDGSNFTLKIRSTKLEDSAMYFCASSVQGVSYEQYFGPGTRLTVT.